This T cell receptor (beta chain) was found in a study of T-cell memory formation after mild COVID-19. Each CDR3 protein gets one entry after TCRdb re-called the 5' RACE reads with MiXCR. The sample has under 250,000 distinct CDR3 sequences; 9.4% are singletons. Germline lookup yields CDR1 ENHRY and CDR2 SYGVKD. The CDR3 loop spans 13 amino acids. Trimming left V 7 bases short and J 5 bases short, with 14 bases between. The J gene is TRBJ1-1, the V gene TRBV10-3, with D possibly being TRBD1 (5 bases). This TCR was sampled from a man between 18 and 29 years old who had mild COVID-19 (a few samples of this study predate the infection). Cell type and time point are not known. Sequencing was done on a sample of PBMCs or a T cell subset sorted from them (not recorded which). As DNA, the CDR3 is TGTGCCATCAAGCCACAGCAGGGAACTGAAGCTTTCTTT. Its protein is CAIKPQQGTEAFF.